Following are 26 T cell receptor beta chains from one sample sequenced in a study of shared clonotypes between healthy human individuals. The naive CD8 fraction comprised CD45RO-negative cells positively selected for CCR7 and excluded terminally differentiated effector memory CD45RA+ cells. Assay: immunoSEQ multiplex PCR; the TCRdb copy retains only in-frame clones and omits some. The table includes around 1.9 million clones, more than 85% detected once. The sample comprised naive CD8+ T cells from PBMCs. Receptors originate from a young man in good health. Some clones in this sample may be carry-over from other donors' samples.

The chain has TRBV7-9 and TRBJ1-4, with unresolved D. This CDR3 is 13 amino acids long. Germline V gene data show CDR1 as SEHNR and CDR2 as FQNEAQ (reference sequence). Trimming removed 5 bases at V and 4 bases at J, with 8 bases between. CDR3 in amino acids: CASSPQNNEKLFF. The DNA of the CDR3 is TGTGCCAGCAGCCCACAAAATAATGAAAAACTGTTTTTT.

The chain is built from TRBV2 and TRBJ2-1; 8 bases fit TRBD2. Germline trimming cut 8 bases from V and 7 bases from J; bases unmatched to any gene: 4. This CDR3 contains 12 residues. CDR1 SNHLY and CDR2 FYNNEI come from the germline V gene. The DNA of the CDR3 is TGTGCCAGCGCCGGGACTAGTAATGAGCAGTTCTTC. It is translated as CASAGTSNEQFF.

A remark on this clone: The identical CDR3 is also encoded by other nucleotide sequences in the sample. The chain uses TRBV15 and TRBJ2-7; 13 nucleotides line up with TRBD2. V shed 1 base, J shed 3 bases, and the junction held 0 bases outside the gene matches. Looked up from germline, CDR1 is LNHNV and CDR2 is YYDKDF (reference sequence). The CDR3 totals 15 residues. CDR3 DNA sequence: TGTGCCACCAGCAGAGGGACTAGCGGGAGCTACGAGCAGTACTTC. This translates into CATSRGTSGSYEQYF.

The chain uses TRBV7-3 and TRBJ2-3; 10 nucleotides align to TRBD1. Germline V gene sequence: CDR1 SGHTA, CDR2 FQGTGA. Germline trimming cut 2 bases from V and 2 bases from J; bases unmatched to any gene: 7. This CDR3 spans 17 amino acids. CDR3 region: CASSLLGQGYLTDTQYF. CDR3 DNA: TGTGCCAGCAGCTTACTGGGACAGGGGTACCTCACAGATACGCAGTATTTT.

CDR3: CASSDRAGELFF. The CDR3 bases are TGTGCCAGCAGTGACAGGGCCGGGGAGCTGTTTTTT. V gene TRBV6-4 combines with J gene TRBJ2-2, with D hard to call. This CDR3 is built from 12 residues. Trimming took off 2 bases at V and 6 bases at J, with 4 bases between the two ends. The germline CDR1 and CDR2 sequences are MRHNA and SNTAGT.

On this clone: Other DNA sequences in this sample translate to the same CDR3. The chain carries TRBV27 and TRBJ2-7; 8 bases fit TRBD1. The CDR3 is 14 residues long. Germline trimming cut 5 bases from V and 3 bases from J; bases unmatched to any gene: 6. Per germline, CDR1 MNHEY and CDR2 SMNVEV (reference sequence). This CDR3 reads CASSPRQGNYEQYF. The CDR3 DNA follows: TGTGCCAGCAGTCCTCGACAGGGGAACTACGAGCAGTACTTC.

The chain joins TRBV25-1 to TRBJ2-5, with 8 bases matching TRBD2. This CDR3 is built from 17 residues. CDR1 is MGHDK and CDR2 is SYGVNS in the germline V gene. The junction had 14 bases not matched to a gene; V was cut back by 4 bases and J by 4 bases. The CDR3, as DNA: TGTGCCAGCAGTGGGAAGGAGCGGGAGTGGGGTCTAGAGACCCAGTACTTC. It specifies CASSGKEREWGLETQYF.

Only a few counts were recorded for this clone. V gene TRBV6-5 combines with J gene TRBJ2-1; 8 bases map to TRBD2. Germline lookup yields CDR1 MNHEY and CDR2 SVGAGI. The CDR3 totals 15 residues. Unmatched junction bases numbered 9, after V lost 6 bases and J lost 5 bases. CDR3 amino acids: CASRPPGTRHNEQFF. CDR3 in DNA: TGTGCCAGCAGGCCACCCGGGACTAGGCACAATGAGCAGTTCTTC.

The CDR3, as DNA: TGTGCCTGGAGGGAGTTTAGCGGGAGTAAATACGAGCAGTACTTC. Translation: CAWREFSGSKYEQYF. The chain is built from TRBV30 and TRBJ2-7; TRBD2 matches at 9 bases. This CDR3 contains 15 residues. Germline CDR1 GTSNPN, CDR2 SVGIG (reference sequence). V lost 3 bases to trimming and J lost 4 bases; unmatched junction nucleotides: 10.

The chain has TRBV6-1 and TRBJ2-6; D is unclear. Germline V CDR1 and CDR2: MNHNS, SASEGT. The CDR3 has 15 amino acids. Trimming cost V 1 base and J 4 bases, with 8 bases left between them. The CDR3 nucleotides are TGTGCCAGCAGTGAAGGATATCGCGGGGCCAACGTCCTGACTTTC. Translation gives CASSEGYRGANVLTF.

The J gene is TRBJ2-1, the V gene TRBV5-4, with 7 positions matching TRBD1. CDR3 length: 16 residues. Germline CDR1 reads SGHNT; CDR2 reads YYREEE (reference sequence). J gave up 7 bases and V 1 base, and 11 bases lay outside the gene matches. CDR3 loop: CASSLRGQDVGNEQFF. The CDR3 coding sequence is TGTGCCAGCAGCTTGAGAGGACAGGACGTAGGGAATGAGCAGTTCTTC.

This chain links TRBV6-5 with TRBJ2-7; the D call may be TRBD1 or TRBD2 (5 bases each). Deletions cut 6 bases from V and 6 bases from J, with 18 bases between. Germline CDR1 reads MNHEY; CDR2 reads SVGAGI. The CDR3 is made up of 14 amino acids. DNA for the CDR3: TGTGCCAGCAGCCCCGGGGACGGGGATAGCGAGCAGTACTTC. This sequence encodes CASSPGDGDSEQYF.

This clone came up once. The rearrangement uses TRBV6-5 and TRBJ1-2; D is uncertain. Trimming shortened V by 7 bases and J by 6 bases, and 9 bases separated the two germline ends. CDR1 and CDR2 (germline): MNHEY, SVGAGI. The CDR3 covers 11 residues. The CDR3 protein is CASNWPDGYTF. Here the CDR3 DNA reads TGTGCCAGCAATTGGCCAGATGGCTACACCTTC.

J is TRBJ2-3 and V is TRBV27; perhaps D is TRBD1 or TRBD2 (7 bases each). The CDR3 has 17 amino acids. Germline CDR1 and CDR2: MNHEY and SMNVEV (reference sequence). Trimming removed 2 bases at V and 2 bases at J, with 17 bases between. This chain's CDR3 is CASSLRGRGSDTDTQYF. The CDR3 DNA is TGTGCCAGCAGTTTAAGGGGGCGGGGGTCCGACACAGATACGCAGTATTTT.

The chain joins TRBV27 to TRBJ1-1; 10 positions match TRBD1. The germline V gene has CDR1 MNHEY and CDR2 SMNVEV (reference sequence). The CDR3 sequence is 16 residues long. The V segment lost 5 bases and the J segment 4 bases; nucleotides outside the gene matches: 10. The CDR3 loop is CASSIRDRGGVTEAFF. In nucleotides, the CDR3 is TGTGCCAGCAGTATCCGGGACAGGGGCGGGGTCACTGAAGCTTTCTTT.

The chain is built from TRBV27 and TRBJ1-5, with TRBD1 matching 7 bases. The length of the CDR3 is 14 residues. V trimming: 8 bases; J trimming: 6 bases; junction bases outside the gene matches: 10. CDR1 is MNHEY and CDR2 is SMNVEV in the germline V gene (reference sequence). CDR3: CASGLRDSSQPQHF. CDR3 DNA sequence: TGTGCCAGCGGACTCCGGGACAGCTCTCAGCCCCAGCATTTT.

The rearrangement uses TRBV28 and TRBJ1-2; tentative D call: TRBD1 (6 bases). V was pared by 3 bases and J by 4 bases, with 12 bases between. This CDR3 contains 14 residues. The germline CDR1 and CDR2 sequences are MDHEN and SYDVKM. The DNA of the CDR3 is TGTGCCAGCAGTTTCCGGGGGCCGGGCTATGGCTACACCTTC. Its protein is CASSFRGPGYGYTF.

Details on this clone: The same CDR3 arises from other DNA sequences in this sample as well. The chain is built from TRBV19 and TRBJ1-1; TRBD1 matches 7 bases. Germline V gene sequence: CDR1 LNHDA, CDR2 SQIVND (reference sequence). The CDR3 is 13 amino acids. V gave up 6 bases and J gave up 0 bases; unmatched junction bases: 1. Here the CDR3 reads CASSGQVNTEAFF. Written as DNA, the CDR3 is TGTGCCAGTAGCGGACAGGTGAACACTGAAGCTTTCTTT.

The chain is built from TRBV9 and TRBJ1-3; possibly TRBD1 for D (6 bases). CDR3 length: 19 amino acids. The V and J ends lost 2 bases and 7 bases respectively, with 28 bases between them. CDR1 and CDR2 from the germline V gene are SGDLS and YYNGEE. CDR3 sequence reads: CASSVHPAGFELRGNTIYF. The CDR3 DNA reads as TGTGCCAGCAGCGTTCACCCCGCGGGATTCGAGCTAAGGGGGAACACCATATATTTT.

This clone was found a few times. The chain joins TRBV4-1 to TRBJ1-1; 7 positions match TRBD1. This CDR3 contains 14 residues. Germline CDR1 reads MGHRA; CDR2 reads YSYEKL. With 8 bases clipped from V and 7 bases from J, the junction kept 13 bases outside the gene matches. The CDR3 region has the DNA TGCGCCAGCGCCTACTCCGAGGGGGCAGGTGAAGCTTTCTTT. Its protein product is CASAYSEGAGEAFF.

Here the CDR3 DNA reads TGTGCCAGCAGCTTGGGGGGAAGGAATGGCTACACCTTC. Its translation is CASSLGGRNGYTF. The chain couples TRBV5-6 to TRBJ1-2; D gene unclear. Germline CDR1 SGHDT, CDR2 YYEEEE. The CDR3 has 13 residues. The V end lost 0 bases, the J end lost 6 bases, and 9 bases lay between the germline ends.

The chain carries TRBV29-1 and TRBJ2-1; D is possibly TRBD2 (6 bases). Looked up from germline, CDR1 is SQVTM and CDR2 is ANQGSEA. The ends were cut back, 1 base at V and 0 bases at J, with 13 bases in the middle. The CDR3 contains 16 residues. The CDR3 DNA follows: TGCAGCGTTGAAGGGCTGGACTACCCCTCCTACAATGAGCAGTTCTTC. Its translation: CSVEGLDYPSYNEQFF.

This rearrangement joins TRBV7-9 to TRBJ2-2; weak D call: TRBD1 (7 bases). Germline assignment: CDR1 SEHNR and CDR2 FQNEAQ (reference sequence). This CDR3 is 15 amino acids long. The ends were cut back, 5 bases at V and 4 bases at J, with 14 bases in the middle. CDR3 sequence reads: CASSNDREATGELFF. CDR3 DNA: TGTGCCAGCAGCAACGACAGGGAGGCCACCGGGGAGCTGTTTTTT.

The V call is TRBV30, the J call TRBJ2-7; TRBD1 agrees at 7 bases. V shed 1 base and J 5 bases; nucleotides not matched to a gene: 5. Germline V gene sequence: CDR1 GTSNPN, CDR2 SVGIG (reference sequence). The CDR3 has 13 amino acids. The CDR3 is CAWSEGQLNEQYF. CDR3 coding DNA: TGTGCCTGGAGTGAGGGACAGCTAAACGAGCAGTACTTC.

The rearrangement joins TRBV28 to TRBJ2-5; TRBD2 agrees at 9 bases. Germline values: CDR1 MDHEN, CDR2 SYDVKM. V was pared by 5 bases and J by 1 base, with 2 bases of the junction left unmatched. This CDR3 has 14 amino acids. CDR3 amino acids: CASSTREGQETQYF. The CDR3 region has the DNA TGTGCCAGCAGTACGCGGGAGGGCCAAGAGACCCAGTACTTC.

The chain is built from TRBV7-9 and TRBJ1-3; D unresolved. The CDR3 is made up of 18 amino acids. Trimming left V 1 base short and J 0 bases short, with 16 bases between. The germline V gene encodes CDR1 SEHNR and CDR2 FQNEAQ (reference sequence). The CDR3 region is CASSLVAGIPPSGNTIYF. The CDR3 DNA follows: TGTGCCAGCAGCTTAGTGGCGGGAATCCCCCCCTCTGGAAACACCATATATTTT.